The present TCR beta chain was sequenced within a study of cytomegalovirus exposure and HLA in healthy donors. Across the whole study: From donors who were HLA-typed, an early data release held around 85 million unique TCRs.

Germline assignment: CDR1 SEHNR and CDR2 FQNEAQ (reference sequence). CDR3 length: 15 residues. The V end lost 1 base, the J end lost 0 bases, and 6 bases lay between the germline ends. Notes on the study in general: Several of the most significant clusters appeared linked to common viral pathogens, based on a later analysis.

Worth noting for this clone: Its specificity is unknown.

Amplification used 60 Vbeta primers and 13 Jbeta primers. Assay used: immunoSEQ multiplex PCR; TCRdb lists only in-frame clones, some missing. Of 150,000 or so clones in the sample, 75% to 90% were seen once. This sequence joins TRBV7-9 and TRBJ1-4; D remains unclear. The source material was PBMCs. The origin of this receptor is a woman between 45 and 65 years old in good health and CMV-seropositive. CDR3 region: CASSLDGATNEKLFF. In DNA, the CDR3 is TGTGCCAGCAGCTTAGACGGAGCAACTAATGAAAAACTGTTTTTT. The complete variable domain, with remaining parts taken from reference TRBV7-9 and TRBJ1-4, reads DTGVSQNPRHKITKRGQNVTFRCDPISEHNRLYWYRQTLGQGPEFLTYFQNEAQLEKSRLLSDRFSAERPKGSFSTLEIQRTEQGDSAMYLCASSLDGATNEKLFFGSGTQLSVL.